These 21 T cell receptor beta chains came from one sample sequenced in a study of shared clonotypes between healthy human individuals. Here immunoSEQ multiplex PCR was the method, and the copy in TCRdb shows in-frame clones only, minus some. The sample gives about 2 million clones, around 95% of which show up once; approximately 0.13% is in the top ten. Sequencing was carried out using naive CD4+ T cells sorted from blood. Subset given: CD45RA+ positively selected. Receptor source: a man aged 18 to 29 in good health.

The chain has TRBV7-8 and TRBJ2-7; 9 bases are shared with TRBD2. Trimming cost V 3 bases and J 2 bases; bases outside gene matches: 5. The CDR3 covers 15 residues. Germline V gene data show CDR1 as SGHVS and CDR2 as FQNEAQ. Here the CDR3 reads CASSFSGSMTYEQYF. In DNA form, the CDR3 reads TGTGCCAGCAGCTTTAGCGGGAGCATGACCTACGAGCAGTACTTC.

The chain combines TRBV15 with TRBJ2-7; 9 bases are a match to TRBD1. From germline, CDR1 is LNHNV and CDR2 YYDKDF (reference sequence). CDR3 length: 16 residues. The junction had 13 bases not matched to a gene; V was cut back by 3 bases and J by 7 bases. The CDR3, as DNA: TGTGCCACCAGCAGGGGTGGGGGACAGGGTGGTCGGGAGCAGTACTTC. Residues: CATSRGGGQGGREQYF.

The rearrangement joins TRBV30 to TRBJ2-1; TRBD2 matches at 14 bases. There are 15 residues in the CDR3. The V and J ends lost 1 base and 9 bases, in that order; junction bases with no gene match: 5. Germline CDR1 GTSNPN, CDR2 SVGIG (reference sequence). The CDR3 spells CAWSAGLAGGREQFF. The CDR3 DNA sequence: TGTGCCTGGAGTGCTGGACTAGCGGGAGGTCGTGAGCAGTTCTTC.

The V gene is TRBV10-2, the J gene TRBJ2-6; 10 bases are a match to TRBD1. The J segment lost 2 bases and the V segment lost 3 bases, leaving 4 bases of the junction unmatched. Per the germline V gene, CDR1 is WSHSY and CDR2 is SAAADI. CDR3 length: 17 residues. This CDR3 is CASSDDRGRAGANVLTF. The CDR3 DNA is TGCGCCAGCAGTGATGACAGGGGGCGCGCTGGGGCCAACGTCCTGACTTTC.

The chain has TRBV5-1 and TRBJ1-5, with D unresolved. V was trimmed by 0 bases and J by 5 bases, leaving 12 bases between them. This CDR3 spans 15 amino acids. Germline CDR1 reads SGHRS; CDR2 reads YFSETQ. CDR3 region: CASSLAGYPDQPQHF. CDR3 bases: TGCGCCAGCAGCTTGGCCGGTTATCCTGATCAGCCCCAGCATTTT.

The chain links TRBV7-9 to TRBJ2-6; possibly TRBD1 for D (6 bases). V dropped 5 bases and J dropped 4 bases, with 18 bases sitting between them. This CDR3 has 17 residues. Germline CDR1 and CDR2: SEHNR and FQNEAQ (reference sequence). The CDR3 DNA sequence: TGTGCCAGCAGCCCACGATCCTCAGGGGTAGGGGCCAACGTCCTGACTTTC. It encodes CASSPRSSGVGANVLTF.

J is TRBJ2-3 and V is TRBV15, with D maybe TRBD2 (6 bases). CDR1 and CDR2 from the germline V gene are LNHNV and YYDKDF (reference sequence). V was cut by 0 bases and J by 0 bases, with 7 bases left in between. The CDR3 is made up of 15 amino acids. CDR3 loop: CATSRDSGSTDTQYF. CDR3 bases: TGTGCCACCAGCAGAGATAGCGGAAGCACAGATACGCAGTATTTT.

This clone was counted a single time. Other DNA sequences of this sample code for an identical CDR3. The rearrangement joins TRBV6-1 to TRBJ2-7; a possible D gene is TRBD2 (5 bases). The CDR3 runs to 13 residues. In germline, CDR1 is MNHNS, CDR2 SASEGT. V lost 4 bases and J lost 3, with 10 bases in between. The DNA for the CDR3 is TGTGCCAGCAGTGCAGAGGGCGGCTACGAGCAGTACTTC. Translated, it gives CASSAEGGYEQYF.

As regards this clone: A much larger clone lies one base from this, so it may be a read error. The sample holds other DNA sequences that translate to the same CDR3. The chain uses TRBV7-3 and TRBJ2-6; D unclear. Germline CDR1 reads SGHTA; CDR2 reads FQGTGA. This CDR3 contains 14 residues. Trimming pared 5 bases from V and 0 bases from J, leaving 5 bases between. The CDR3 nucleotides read TGTGCCAGCAGCCTTAGCTCTGGGGCCAACGTCCTGACTTTC. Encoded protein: CASSLSSGANVLTF. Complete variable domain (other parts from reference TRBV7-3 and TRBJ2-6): GAGVSQTPSNKVTEKGKYVELRCDPISGHTALYWYRQSLGQGPEFLIYFQGTGAADDSGLPNDRFFAVRPEGSVSTLKIQRTERGDSAVYLCASSLSSGANVLTFGAGSRLTVL.

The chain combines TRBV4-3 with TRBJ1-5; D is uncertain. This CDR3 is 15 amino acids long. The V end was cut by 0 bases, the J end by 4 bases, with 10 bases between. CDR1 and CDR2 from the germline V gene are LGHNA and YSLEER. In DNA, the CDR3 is TGCGCCAGCAGCCAAGAAATGGGCACAAATCAGCCCCAGCATTTT. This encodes CASSQEMGTNQPQHF.

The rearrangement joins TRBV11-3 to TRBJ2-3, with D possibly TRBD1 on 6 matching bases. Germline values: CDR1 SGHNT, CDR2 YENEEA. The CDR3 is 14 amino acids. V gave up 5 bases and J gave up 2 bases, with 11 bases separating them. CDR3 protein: CASSTGQSTDTQYF. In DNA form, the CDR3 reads TGTGCCAGCAGCACAGGACAGTCCACAGATACGCAGTATTTT.

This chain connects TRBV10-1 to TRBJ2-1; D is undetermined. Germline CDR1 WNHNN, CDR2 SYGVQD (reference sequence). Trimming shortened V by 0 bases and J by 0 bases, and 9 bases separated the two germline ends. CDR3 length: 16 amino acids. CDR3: CASSESDFPSYNEQFF. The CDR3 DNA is TGCGCCAGCAGTGAGTCCGACTTTCCCTCCTACAATGAGCAGTTCTTC.

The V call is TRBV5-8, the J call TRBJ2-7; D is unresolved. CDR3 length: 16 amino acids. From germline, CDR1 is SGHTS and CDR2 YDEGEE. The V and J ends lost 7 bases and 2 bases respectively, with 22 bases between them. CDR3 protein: CASLPAQANTAYEQYF. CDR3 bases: TGTGCCAGCCTTCCGGCCCAGGCAAACACGGCCTACGAGCAGTACTTC.

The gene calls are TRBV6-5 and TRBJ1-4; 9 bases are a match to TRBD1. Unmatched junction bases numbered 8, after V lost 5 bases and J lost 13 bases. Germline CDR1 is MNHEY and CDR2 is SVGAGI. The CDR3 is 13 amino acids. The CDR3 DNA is TGTGCCAGCAGTCGGGGACAGGGCGCAGGACTGTTTTTT. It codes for CASSRGQGAGLFF.

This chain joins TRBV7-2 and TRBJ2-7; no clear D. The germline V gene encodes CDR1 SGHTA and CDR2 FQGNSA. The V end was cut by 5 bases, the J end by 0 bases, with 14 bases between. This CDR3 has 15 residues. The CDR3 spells CASSLYGRISYEQYF. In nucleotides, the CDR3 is TGTGCCAGCAGCCTATACGGACGGATCTCCTACGAGCAGTACTTC.

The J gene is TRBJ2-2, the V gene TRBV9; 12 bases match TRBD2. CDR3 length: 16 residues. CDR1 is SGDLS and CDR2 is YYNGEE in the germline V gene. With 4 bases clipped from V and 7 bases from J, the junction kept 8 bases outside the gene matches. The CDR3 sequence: CASSPSGGAFIGELFF. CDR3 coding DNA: TGTGCCAGCAGCCCTAGCGGGGGGGCCTTCATCGGGGAGCTGTTTTTT.

The chain's CDR3 is CASSESPRTDTQYF. In nucleotides, the CDR3 is TGCGCCAGCAGTGAGTCGCCCCGCACAGATACGCAGTATTTT. The chain uses TRBV10-1 and TRBJ2-3; D unclear. The CDR3 totals 14 residues. Trimming left V 0 bases short and J 1 base short, with 5 bases between. Looked up from germline, CDR1 is WNHNN and CDR2 is SYGVQD (reference sequence).

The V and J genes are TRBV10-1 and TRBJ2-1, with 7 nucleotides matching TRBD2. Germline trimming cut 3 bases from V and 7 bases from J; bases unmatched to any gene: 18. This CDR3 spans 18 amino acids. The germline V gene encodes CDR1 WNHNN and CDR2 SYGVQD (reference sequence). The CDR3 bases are TGCGCCAGCAGTGAAAGTCCCCCGGCGGGAGAAGGGTGGAATGAGCAGTTCTTC. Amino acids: CASSESPPAGEGWNEQFF.

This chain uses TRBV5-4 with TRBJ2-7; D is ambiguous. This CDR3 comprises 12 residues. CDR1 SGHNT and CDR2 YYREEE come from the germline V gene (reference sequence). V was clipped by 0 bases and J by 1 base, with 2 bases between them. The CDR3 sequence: CASSLESYEQYF. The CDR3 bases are TGTGCCAGCAGCTTGGAGTCCTACGAGCAGTACTTC.

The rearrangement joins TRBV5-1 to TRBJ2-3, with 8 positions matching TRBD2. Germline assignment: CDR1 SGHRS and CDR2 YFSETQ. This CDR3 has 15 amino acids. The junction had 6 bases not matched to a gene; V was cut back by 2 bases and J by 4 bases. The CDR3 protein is CASSLGTSRADTQYF. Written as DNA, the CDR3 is TGCGCCAGCAGCTTAGGGACTAGTAGAGCAGATACGCAGTATTTT.

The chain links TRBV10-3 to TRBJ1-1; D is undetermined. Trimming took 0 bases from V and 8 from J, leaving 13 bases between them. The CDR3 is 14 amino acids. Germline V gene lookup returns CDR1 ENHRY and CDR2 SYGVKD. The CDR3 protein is CAISESLSSDEAFF. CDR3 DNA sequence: TGTGCCATCAGTGAGTCGTTATCTTCGGACGAAGCTTTCTTT.